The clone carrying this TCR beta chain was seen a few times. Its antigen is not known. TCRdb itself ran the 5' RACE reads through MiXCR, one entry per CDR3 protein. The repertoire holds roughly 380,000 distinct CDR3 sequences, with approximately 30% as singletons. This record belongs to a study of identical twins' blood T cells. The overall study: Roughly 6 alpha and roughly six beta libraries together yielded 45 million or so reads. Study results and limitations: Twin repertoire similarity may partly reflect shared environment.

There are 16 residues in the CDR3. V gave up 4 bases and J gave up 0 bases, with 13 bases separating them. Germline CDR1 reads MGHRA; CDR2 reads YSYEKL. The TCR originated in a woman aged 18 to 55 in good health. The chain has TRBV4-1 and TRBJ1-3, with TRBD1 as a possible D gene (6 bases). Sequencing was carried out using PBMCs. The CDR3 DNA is TGCGCCAGCAGCCGCCCGGGACAAAGCTCTGGAAACACCATATATTTT. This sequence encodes CASSRPGQSSGNTIYF.